The rows below give T cell receptor beta chains drawn from one sample of a study of regulatory T cells in long-lasting Graves disease. Each CDR3 protein is one row after TCRdb ran MiXCR on the multiplex PCR reads. The table records a few hundred thousand distinct CDR3 sequences, about 11% of them present only once. A further study also used this sample, focusing on T cells in Graves' hyperthyroidism and ophthalmopathy.

This specimen was peripheral blood mononuclear cells (PBMCs), taken at new diagnosis, from a patient treated with antithyroid drugs. Receptors originate from a woman younger than 30 with Graves disease. Each CDR3 is given with its conserved first and last residue. The D gene is left open where the match is weak. Where a row states a size, it is once, few, many or the class of an expanded clone; other rows omit it.

>.|many|TRBJ1-2|TRBV20-1
TGCAGTGCTAGAGACTACGGGCACTATGGCTACACCTTC
CSARDYGHYGYTF
>TRBD2|many|TRBJ2-1|TRBV7-9
TGTGCCAGCACCGTCGGTCTAGCGGGTGTCAATGAGCAGTTCTTC
CASTVGLAGVNEQFF
>.|.|TRBJ1-1|TRBV4-1
TGCGCCAGCAGCCGGACAGTTTTTCTACGTGAAGGCACTGAAGCTTTCTTT
CASSRTVFLREGTEAFF
>.|many|TRBJ2-1|TRBV20-1
TGCAGTGCTCGGGGACAATGGGGTGAGCAGTTCTTC
CSARGQWGEQFF
>.|.|TRBJ1-5|TRBV5-8
TGTGCCAGCAGCGAGGGGAGGAGGTTCCATTATAGCAATCAGCCCCAGCATTTT
CASSEGRRFHYSNQPQHF
>TRBD1|many|TRBJ2-3|TRBV20-1
TGCAGTGTAGCACAGGGGGCCACAGATACGCAGTATTTT
CSVAQGATDTQYF
>.|many|TRBJ2-3|TRBV7-2
TGTGCCAGCAGCTTTTGGGGGGGCTTCACAGATACGCAGTATTTT
CASSFWGGFTDTQYF
>.|many|TRBJ2-5|TRBV20-1
TGCAGTGCTAGAGATATGAGGGGCAGGGAGACCCAGTACTTC
CSARDMRGRETQYF
>.|many|TRBJ2-7|TRBV20-1
TGCAGTGCTGCGATAGGGTTGAACTACGAGCAGTACTTC
CSAAIGLNYEQYF
>.|many|TRBJ1-2|TRBV5-1
TGCGCCAGCAGCCCGGCGAGTGGTAACTATGGCTACACCTTC
CASSPASGNYGYTF
>.|few|TRBJ1-1|TRBV7-2
TGTGCCAGCAGCCCAGACAGGTGGAACACTGAAGCTTTCTTT
CASSPDRWNTEAFF
>.|many|TRBJ1-5|TRBV20-1
TGCAGTGCTAGAAGACGCAATCAGCCCCAGCATTTT
CSARRRNQPQHF
>.|.|TRBJ1-1|TRBV10-3
TGTGCCATCAGTGAGAGGCTTGTTGCGGGAGATTCGAACACTGAAGCTTTCTTT
CAISERLVAGDSNTEAFF
>TRBD2|few|TRBJ2-1|TRBV5-6
TGTGCCAGTGTTGTAAAGAGACTAGCAGTTTACAATGAGCAGTTCTTC
CASVVKRLAVYNEQFF
>TRBD1|many|TRBJ1-2|TRBV27
TGTGCCAGCAGCGCATTAGACAGGGCCCTCGGGGGCTACACCTTC
CASSALDRALGGYTF
>.|.|TRBJ1-3|TRBV2
TGTGCCAGCAGTGAAGCCGTGGCCTACTCTGGAAACACCATATATTTT
CASSEAVAYSGNTIYF
>.|many|TRBJ1-1|TRBV28
TGTGCCAGCAGTTTTCGACGTGGTGGGGTCAACACTGAAGCTTTCTTT
CASSFRRGGVNTEAFF
>.|many|TRBJ2-7|TRBV28
TGTGCCAGCAGTTTATCGGGGGGCGTACACCTAAAACCCGAGCAGTACTTC
CASSLSGGVHLKPEQYF
>.|many|TRBJ2-1|TRBV7-9
TGTGCCAGCAGCAGGACTTCAACAGGGAATGAGCAGTTCTTC
CASSRTSTGNEQFF
>TRBD1|many|TRBJ2-1|TRBV2
TGTGCCAGCAGTAGGGACAGGTTGGTGAACAATGAGCAGTTCTTC
CASSRDRLVNNEQFF
>TRBD2|many|TRBJ2-1|TRBV2
TGTGCCAGCAGTTCGATACTAGCGGCCAATGAGCAGTTCTTC
CASSSILAANEQFF